Listed here is a single TCR beta chain. These data belong to a study of blood T cell repertoires in COVID-19. This table comes from immunoSEQ multiplex PCR, and its TCRdb copy is limited to in-frame clones, with some not included. Of about 170,000 clones listed, about 86% are singletons. The CDR3 is 13 residues long. The germline V gene encodes CDR1 MGHDK and CDR2 SYGVNS. J lost 5 bases, V lost 4 bases, and 4 bases had no gene match. V is TRBV25-1 and J is TRBJ1-2, with TRBD1 matching over 7 bases. Sequencing was performed on peripheral blood. The source of this sequence is a woman between 65 and 79 years old who had recovered from COVID-19. The CDR3 DNA follows: TGTGCCAGCAGTGGACAGGGCGTTTATGGCTACACCTTC. Its protein product is CASSGQGVYGYTF.